Listed here is a single T cell receptor beta chain. This CDR3 spans 12 amino acids. Deletions cut 8 bases from V and 1 base from J, with 6 bases between. Per the germline V gene, CDR1 is LNHDA and CDR2 is SQIVND (reference sequence). This sample stems from a study of radiation and T cells in renal cell carcinoma. Profiled with immunoSEQ multiplex PCR; TCRdb holds only in-frame clones, not every one. The data show 140,000 to 150,000 clones, with about 88% seen just once and around 4.1% held by the top ten. The time point is: baseline pretreatment blood. Described treatment: 15 Gy SBRT to primary tumor, nephrectomy 4 weeks later.

The V gene is TRBV19, the J gene TRBJ1-5, with a tentative D call TRBD1 (5 bases). Sequencing used blood, obtained from a patient whose treatment included radiotherapy and nephrectomy. This receptor was identified in a woman in her sixties or seventies with renal cell carcinoma. CDR3 nucleotides: TGTGCCAGTCGGGGGAGCAATCAGCCCCAGCATTTT. Amino acids: CASRGSNQPQHF.